The sequence of this T cell receptor beta chain was determined in a study of shared clonotypes between healthy human individuals (dated by TCRdb to about 2020). Regarding the study in general: The cohort included three men and a couple of women between 18 and 49 years of age. To estimate repertoire size and how much clonotype sharing occurs between individuals, the study deeply sequenced the blood TCR repertoires of 4 to 6 healthy adults. Different laboratories and diverse techniques were used to prepare libraries and sequence TCR repertoires, to increase sequencing depth and limit assay-specific biases. Leukapheresis yielded between about 0.94 and 8.9 billion PBMCs per donor. What the authors observed across the whole study: Pairwise subsampling indicated that sequencing depth was expected to affect the degree of clonotype sharing among donors. Because the study included only a small number of donors, the genetic and exposure-history diversity represented was limited. Sampling was limited to blood, and TCR repertoires in tissue likely differ from TCR repertoires in blood.

TCR CDR3 regions were amplified from genomic DNA by multiplex PCR using the deep immunoSEQ assay. Extracted genomic DNA from each cell subset was distributed evenly across all wells of several immunoSEQ 96-well plates, and each plate was treated as a replicate. For unsorted PBMC, approximately 300 ng of genomic DNA, equivalent to around 30,000 T cell genomes, went into each replicate PCR. Ten immunoSEQ deep assay plates were used to sequence unsorted PBMC genomic DNA. Purified libraries were quantified with a Qubit 3.0 fluorometer, sized on a Bioanalyzer 2100, and re-quantified with the KAPA Library Quantification kit. A separate single-read 150-cycle Illumina NextSeq 550 flow cell was used to sequence each immunoSEQ 96-well plate. The paper's data handling went like this. Because the immunoSEQ output included only junctional sequences and no quality scores, the filtering could not be the same as the filtering used for full-length reads. To assign V/J genes and CDR3, sequences were annotated against IMGT germline references using PyIR, a Python wrapper for IgBLAST v1.9. Reads were removed for weak V/J assignments (E-value above 1e-6), missing CDR3, stop codons, out-of-frame junctions, or ambiguous translated residues. V3J clonotypes were defined by identical inferred V gene, J gene, and CDR3 amino acid sequence. Percentage overlap between repertoires was calculated by dividing the number of shared unique clonotypes by the size of the smaller repertoire. RTK rarefaction, the Chao1 estimator, and Recon v2.1 estimates of unobserved clonotypes were used to assess repertoire richness. The source is immuneACCESS, and TCRdb retained only in-frame sequences with V and J called. Part of the clones is not carried over; for the studies checked, unresolved V genes explain less than half of this, and the remainder is unexplained. V and J calls and clone size come straight from that table; D and trimming were deduced from the DNA. A total of hundreds of thousands of clones appear in this sample, less than 80% of them only once. Of the sample, over 10% is held by the ten largest clones.

About this clone: Its cognate antigen has yet to be identified. Base qualities are not at hand, and no much larger clone is one base apart.

The donors were healthy, HIV-negative adults with no recently reported acute infections or vaccinations. All donors were Caucasian adults living in Nashville, Tennessee, USA. For unsorted samples, tens of millions of PBMCs were counted, and genomic DNA was extracted using the QIAamp DNA Blood Mini kit. Blood was obtained by leukapheresis, after which PBMCs were separated by Ficoll-Histopaque density gradient centrifugation and cryopreserved in liquid nitrogen vapor phase. The sequence came from a woman in her thirties or forties in good health. Some clones in this sample may be carry-over from other donors' samples. The source material was PBMCs.

The encoded CDR3 is CASSLVDEQFF. The sequence in DNA is TGCGCCAGCAGCTTGGTGGATGAGCAGTTCTTC. Rearrangement joined TRBV5-1 to TRBJ2-1; too little of a D gene remains to name it. The CDR3 starts with the cysteine, ends with the phenylalanine, and has 11 residues. Solely the CDR3 DNA is kept, with 33 bases framed from the first base. Taken from the germline V gene, the CDR1 and CDR2 loops are SGHRS and YFSETQ. Cut back by 0 bases and 8 bases, the V and J ends lie 3 bases apart.